One and the same sample provided the 32 T cell receptor beta chains below, sequenced in a study of T cell responses to AZD1222 COVID-19 vaccine. Data came from immunoSEQ multiplex PCR; TCRdb stores just in-frame clones and leaves some out. The table has around 180,000 clones, around nine tenths seen once. Sequences were derived from peripheral blood, sampled on day 0 of AZD1222 vaccination. The receptors shown here come from an adult in good health.

A word on this clone: Within the sample, other DNA sequences also encode this same CDR3. V usage is TRBV12-3 or TRBV12-4 and J usage is TRBJ1-5; D gene unclear. V shed 6 bases and J shed 4 bases, with 10 bases lying between them. The CDR3 length is 13 residues. The CDR3 coding sequence is TGTGCCAGCAGCCTCCGGGAGAATCAGCCCCAGCATTTT. Protein product: CASSLRENQPQHF.

The CDR3 is CASSRPGGRSTEAFF. The CDR3, as DNA: TGTGCCAGCAGCCGACCAGGGGGAAGGAGTACTGAAGCTTTCTTT. The chain is built from TRBV11-2 and TRBJ1-1, with 7 bases that match TRBD1. Germline V CDR1 and CDR2: SGHAT, FQNNGV. Trimming at V came to 5 bases and at J to 5 bases, leaving 11 bases not matched to a gene. The CDR3 is made up of 15 amino acids.

J is TRBJ2-7 and V is TRBV2; 7 nucleotides match TRBD1. Looked up from germline, CDR1 is SNHLY and CDR2 is FYNNEI. This CDR3 is 14 amino acids long. J gave up 1 base and V 6 bases, and 6 bases lay outside the gene matches. As DNA, the CDR3 is TGTGCCAGCAGGACAGGGTCTCTATCCTACGAGCAGTACTTC. Encoded protein: CASRTGSLSYEQYF.

This clone was seen just once. The rearrangement uses TRBV4-3 and TRBJ2-7; possibly TRBD1 for D (6 bases). Germline lookup yields CDR1 LGHNA and CDR2 YSLEER. Trimming stripped 0 bases from V and 2 bases from J, with 14 bases between. The CDR3 consists of 16 residues. The CDR3 DNA reads as TGCGCCAGCAGCCAAGATCGCGGGTCAGGGGCCTACGAGCAGTACTTC. It encodes CASSQDRGSGAYEQYF.

This chain uses TRBV5-1 with TRBJ1-2; TRBD1 is a possible D gene (5 bases). The germline V and J ends were trimmed by 5 bases and 1 base, with 15 bases remaining between them. This CDR3 contains 15 residues. Germline V gene sequence: CDR1 SGHRS, CDR2 YFSETQ. The CDR3 loop is CASRYTGTINYGYTF. In DNA form, the CDR3 reads TGCGCCAGCAGATATACAGGAACTATTAACTATGGCTACACCTTC.

V is TRBV9 and J is TRBJ2-3; tentative D call: TRBD1 (6 bases). The CDR3 is made up of 16 amino acids. V was pared by 4 bases and J by 7 bases, with 22 bases between. Per germline, CDR1 SGDLS and CDR2 YYNGEE. As DNA, the CDR3 is TGTGCCAGCAGCCTCCAGGGGTGGAGTGTCCTTAATACGCAGTATTTT. This encodes CASSLQGWSVLNTQYF. The full variable domain, with the rest looked up from reference TRBV9 and TRBJ2-3, is DSGVTQTPKHLITATGQRVTLRCSPRSGDLSVYWYQQSLDQGLQFLIQYYNGEERAKGNILERFSAQQFPDLHSELNLSSLELGDSALYFCASSLQGWSVLNTQYFGPGTRLTVL.

The genes are TRBV5-1 and TRBJ1-3; D not resolved. Germline V gives CDR1 SGHRS, CDR2 YFSETQ. The length of the CDR3 is 15 residues. Trimming left V 0 bases short and J 1 base short, with 8 bases between. The CDR3: CASSLVGESGNTIYF. The CDR3, as DNA: TGCGCCAGCAGCTTGGTTGGGGAGTCTGGAAACACCATATATTTT.

V and J are TRBV6-5 and TRBJ1-2; D is undetermined. Germline loops: CDR1 MNHEY, CDR2 SVGAGI. V lost 7 bases, J lost 9 bases, and 15 bases lay in between. The CDR3 is 12 residues long. CDR3 nucleotide sequence: TGTGCCAGCAAAATATTAATGTACAGCTACACCTTC. Protein sequence: CASKILMYSYTF.

The J gene is TRBJ2-3, the V gene TRBV5-1; 8 positions agree with TRBD1. The germline V gene encodes CDR1 SGHRS and CDR2 YFSETQ. This CDR3 has 17 amino acids. V shed 1 base and J 7 bases; nucleotides not matched to a gene: 14. Written as DNA, the CDR3 is TGCGCCAGCAGCTTGTGGGGGTCACAGGGGGATTTGAATACGCAGTATTTT. It is translated as CASSLWGSQGDLNTQYF.

The chain employs TRBV27 and TRBJ1-5; D is possibly TRBD1 (6 bases). Germline V lookup: CDR1 MNHEY, CDR2 SMNVEV (reference sequence). Trimming cost V 4 bases and J 7 bases, with 17 bases left between them. There are 15 residues in the CDR3. The CDR3 here is CASSSTYRVVQPQHF. CDR3 DNA: TGTGCCAGCAGTTCTACCTACAGGGTCGTACAGCCCCAGCATTTT.

The chain is built from TRBV28 and TRBJ1-1; D unresolved. The CDR3 sequence is 13 residues long. The V gene's germline CDR1 is MDHEN and CDR2 SYDVKM. V gave up 6 bases and J gave up 1 base, with 9 bases separating them. The CDR3 loop reads CASSRHRNTEAFF. The CDR3 DNA sequence: TGTGCCAGCAGCCGACACAGGAACACTGAAGCTTTCTTT.

The V gene is TRBV5-5, the J gene TRBJ1-3, with D uncertain. Trimming left V 4 bases short and J 3 bases short, with 8 bases between. Germline assignment: CDR1 SGHKS and CDR2 YYEKEE (reference sequence). The CDR3 covers 13 residues. CDR3 sequence (DNA): TGTGCCAGCAGCCTTGGTGGTGGAAACACCATATATTTT. Encoded protein: CASSLGGGNTIYF.

This chain links TRBV7-9 with TRBJ2-3; D is unresolved. The CDR3 loop spans 15 amino acids. V shed 1 base and J shed 2 bases, with 10 bases lying between them. Germline CDR1 reads SEHNR; CDR2 reads FQNEAQ (reference sequence). The DNA of the CDR3 is TGTGCCAGCAGCTTAGGCCTTCCTTCCACAGATACGCAGTATTTT. Its translation is CASSLGLPSTDTQYF.

J is TRBJ1-5 and V is TRBV5-5, with D possibly matching TRBD1 (5 bases). Looked up from germline, CDR1 is SGHKS and CDR2 is YYEKEE (reference sequence). V was pared by 2 bases and J by 8 bases, with 14 bases between. This CDR3 has 14 residues. CDR3 amino acids: CASSFNGVGEPQHF. The CDR3 nucleotides are TGTGCCAGCAGCTTCAATGGGGTGGGGGAGCCCCAGCATTTT.

This clone occurred a few times. This rearrangement joins TRBV12-3 or TRBV12-4 to TRBJ2-2; D unclear. The CDR3 runs to 13 residues. The germline V and J ends were trimmed by 6 bases and 7 bases, with 12 bases remaining between them. CDR3 coding DNA: TGTGCCAGCAGCCCCGGGCTTGTCGGGGAGCTGTTTTTT. Its translation: CASSPGLVGELFF.

The chain carries TRBV4-2 and TRBJ2-2; D is undetermined. CDR3 size: 14 residues. Germline assignment: CDR1 LGHNA and CDR2 YNFKEQ. Trimming shortened V by 8 bases and J by 1 base, and 11 bases separated the two germline ends. The CDR3 region is CASEHLGNTGELFF. CDR3 DNA sequence: TGTGCCAGCGAACACCTAGGGAACACCGGGGAGCTGTTTTTT.

V is TRBV5-8 and J is TRBJ2-3; tentatively, D is TRBD1 or TRBD2 (6 bases each). Germline assignment: CDR1 SGHTS and CDR2 YDEGEE. V lost 6 bases and J lost 1, with 15 bases in between. This CDR3 is 15 amino acids long. CDR3 nucleotides: TGTGCCAGCACCCGGAGGGGGGAACGCACAGATACGCAGTATTTT. Protein: CASTRRGERTDTQYF.

The rearrangement joins TRBV2 to TRBJ1-6; D might be TRBD1 (5 bases). Trimming shortened V by 5 bases and J by 10 bases, and 12 bases separated the two germline ends. There are 13 residues in the CDR3. The germline V gene has CDR1 SNHLY and CDR2 FYNNEI. Here the CDR3 reads CASSIQGGSPLHF. As DNA, the CDR3 is TGTGCCAGCAGTATCCAGGGAGGGTCACCCCTCCACTTT.

The chain links TRBV3-1 (or the pseudogene TRBV3-2) to TRBJ1-1; possibly TRBD1 for D (5 bases). CDR3 length: 14 residues. In germline, CDR1 is LGHDT, CDR2 YNNKEL (reference sequence). V lost 0 bases to trimming and J lost 4 bases, with 9 bases between them. The CDR3 region is CASSQETGTTEAFF. The CDR3 DNA sequence: TGTGCCAGCAGCCAAGAGACCGGGACCACTGAAGCTTTCTTT.

The genes are TRBV6-5 and TRBJ1-2; possibly TRBD1 for D (5 bases). The CDR3 contains 14 residues. Germline V gives CDR1 MNHEY, CDR2 SVGAGI. The ends were cut back, 1 base at V and 7 bases at J, with 13 bases in the middle. The chain's CDR3 is CASSYYGFRGGYTF. The CDR3 nucleotides read TGTGCCAGCAGTTACTACGGGTTTAGGGGTGGCTACACCTTC.

V and J are TRBV19 and TRBJ1-2; D ambiguous. Trimming removed 5 bases at V and 5 bases at J, with 15 bases between. The CDR3 extends over 14 amino acids. Looked up from germline, CDR1 is LNHDA and CDR2 is SQIVND (reference sequence). The DNA for the CDR3 is TGTGCCAGTAGTCCCCGCCGGGATTCTTATGGCTACACCTTC. This translates into CASSPRRDSYGYTF.

The chain recombines TRBV19 with TRBJ1-5; 12 positions match TRBD1. This CDR3 is 15 amino acids long. Per the germline V gene, CDR1 is LNHDA and CDR2 is SQIVND (reference sequence). With 6 bases clipped from V and 5 bases from J, the junction kept 5 bases outside the gene matches. For the CDR3, the DNA is TGTGCCAGTAGGGGGGACAGGGGGCCGTATCAGCCCCAGCATTTT. This encodes CASRGDRGPYQPQHF.

As DNA, the CDR3 is TGTGCCAGCAGCCAAGTCCACACCGGGGAGCTGTTTTTT. Protein: CASSQVHTGELFF. The chain employs TRBV3-1 (or the pseudogene TRBV3-2) and TRBJ2-2, with no clear D. With 1 base removed from V and 3 bases from J, the gap between germline ends came to 3 bases. The CDR3 length is 13 residues. Germline-derived CDR1 and CDR2 are LGHDT and YNNKEL (reference sequence).

This chain uses TRBV7-2 with TRBJ1-4; unclear D gene. The CDR3 totals 15 residues. CDR1 SGHTA and CDR2 FQGNSA come from the germline V gene. Trimming pared 5 bases from V and 0 bases from J, leaving 10 bases between. The CDR3 reads CASSTTPATNEKLFF. The DNA for the CDR3 is TGTGCCAGCAGCACCACCCCGGCAACTAATGAAAAACTGTTTTTT. Variable domain in full (rest from reference TRBV7-2 and TRBJ1-4): GAGVSQSPSNKVTEKGKDVELRCDPISGHTALYWYRQSLGQGLEFLIYFQGNSAPDKSGLPSDRFSAERTGGSVSTLTIQRTQQEDSAVYLCASSTTPATNEKLFFGSGTQLSVL.

This clone showed up just once. The genes are TRBV2 and TRBJ1-6; D uncertain. The V end was cut by 6 bases, the J end by 3 bases, with 0 bases between. The CDR3 totals 11 residues. CDR1 is SNHLY and CDR2 is FYNNEI in the germline V gene. The CDR3 loop reads CASSYNSPLHF. For the CDR3, the DNA is TGTGCCAGCAGCTATAATTCACCCCTCCACTTT.

This chain's CDR3 is CASSRTSGGVQETQYF. The CDR3 nucleotides are TGCGCCAGCAGCCGGACTAGCGGGGGCGTCCAAGAGACCCAGTACTTC. This chain connects TRBV5-1 to TRBJ2-5; TRBD2 matches 13 bases. Germline assignment: CDR1 SGHRS and CDR2 YFSETQ. This CDR3 contains 16 residues. J lost 1 base, V lost 4 bases, and 4 bases had no gene match.

This rearrangement joins TRBV14 to TRBJ2-5; D ambiguous. The CDR3 covers 15 residues. Per the germline V gene, CDR1 is SGHDN and CDR2 is FVKESK. V dropped 4 bases and J dropped 5 bases, with 17 bases sitting between them. For the CDR3, the DNA is TGTGCCAGCAGCCCAAAGGGCCGTGTTTCCGAGACCCAGTACTTC. Residues: CASSPKGRVSETQYF.

The chain combines TRBV30 with TRBJ2-5, with TRBD2 as a possible D gene (5 bases). Germline V gene sequence: CDR1 GTSNPN, CDR2 SVGIG (reference sequence). CDR3 size: 13 residues. Trimming left V 0 bases short and J 4 bases short, with 9 bases between. The CDR3 DNA sequence: TGTGCCTGGAGTGTCCGGGGATCAGAGACCCAGTACTTC. Amino acids: CAWSVRGSETQYF.

The chain links TRBV25-1 to TRBJ2-3; D possibly corresponds to TRBD2 (6 bases). Between the trimmed V and J ends, which lost 3 bases and 2 bases, there was a span of 21 bases. Germline loops: CDR1 MGHDK, CDR2 SYGVNS. The CDR3 consists of 18 residues. The CDR3 coding sequence is TGTGCCAGCAGTGATGGCTGGGGGGTTATGGGGTTCACAGATACGCAGTATTTT. Amino acid sequence: CASSDGWGVMGFTDTQYF.

V gene TRBV20-1 combines with J gene TRBJ2-7; D uncertain. Looked up from germline, CDR1 is DFQATT and CDR2 is SNEGSKA (reference sequence). This CDR3 spans 11 amino acids. The V end lost 3 bases, the J end lost 3 bases, and 6 bases lay between the germline ends. The CDR3 reads CSARADYEQYF. For the CDR3, the DNA is TGCAGTGCTAGGGCGGACTACGAGCAGTACTTC.

The rearrangement links TRBV19 to TRBJ1-2; D unclear. Germline V gives CDR1 LNHDA, CDR2 SQIVND (reference sequence). The V and J ends lost 5 bases and 6 bases respectively, with 13 bases between them. The CDR3 consists of 13 residues. The CDR3 is CASSPGIRHGYTF. CDR3 DNA sequence: TGTGCCAGTAGTCCTGGGATCCGCCATGGCTACACCTTC. Together with reference TRBV19 and TRBJ1-2, the CDR3 gives the full variable domain: DGGITQSPKYLFRKEGQNVTLSCEQNLNHDAMYWYRQDPGQGLRLIYYSQIVNDFQKGDIAEGYSVSREKKESFPLTVTSAQKNPTAFYLCASSPGIRHGYTFGSGTRLTVV.

J is TRBJ1-1 and V is TRBV6-5; D is undetermined. The CDR3 totals 12 residues. CDR1 MNHEY and CDR2 SVGAGI come from the germline V gene. Trimming removed 8 bases from V and 4 bases from J, with 11 bases in between. In DNA, the CDR3 is TGTGCCAGCGGTCGGGGAGGCACTGAAGCTTTCTTT. This codes for CASGRGGTEAFF.